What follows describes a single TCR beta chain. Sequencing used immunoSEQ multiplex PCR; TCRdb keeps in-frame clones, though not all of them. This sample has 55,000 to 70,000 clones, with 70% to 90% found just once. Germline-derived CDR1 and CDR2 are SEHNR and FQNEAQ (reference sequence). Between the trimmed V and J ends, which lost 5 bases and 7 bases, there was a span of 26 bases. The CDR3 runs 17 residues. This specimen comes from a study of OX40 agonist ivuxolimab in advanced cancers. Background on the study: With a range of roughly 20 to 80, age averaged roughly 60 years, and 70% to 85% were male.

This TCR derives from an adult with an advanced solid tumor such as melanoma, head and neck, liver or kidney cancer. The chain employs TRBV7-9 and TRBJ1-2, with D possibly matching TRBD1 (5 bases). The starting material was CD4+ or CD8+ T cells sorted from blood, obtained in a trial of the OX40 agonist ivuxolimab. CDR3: CASSHAPGEAASSGYTF. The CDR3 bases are TGTGCCAGCAGCCACGCACCGGGGGAAGCGGCAAGCTCTGGCTACACCTTC.